Sequencing of this T cell receptor beta chain was carried out in a study of blood T cell repertoires in COVID-19. Study-wide context: COVID-19 samples from acute and convalescent phases originated in the United States, Italy and Spain. PBMCs, B-cell-depleted T cells, or T cells provided the cDNA or gDNA that made up the material.

Original processing methods: Estimation of nucleated cell counts was performed using reference gene primer amplification. TCRdb's copy holds only in-frame clones and misses some; the assay was immunoSEQ multiplex PCR. V, J and clone size are those of that table, while D and trimming were read from the DNA. The data contain 120,000 or so clones, almost 70% of them singletons. The sequencing sample was made of peripheral blood. The sequence was obtained from a woman in her seventies with acute or convalescent COVID-19.

This CDR3 is CASSIRLTGFEAFF. As DNA, the CDR3 is TGTGCCAGTAGTATTCGCCTGACAGGGTTTGAAGCTTTCTTT. The V gene is TRBV19, the J gene TRBJ1-1; 7 bases are shared with TRBD1. V lost 3 bases to trimming and J lost 7 bases; unmatched junction nucleotides: 8. CDR3 length equals 14 residues. CDR1 and CDR2 from the germline V gene are LNHDA and SQIVND (reference sequence).